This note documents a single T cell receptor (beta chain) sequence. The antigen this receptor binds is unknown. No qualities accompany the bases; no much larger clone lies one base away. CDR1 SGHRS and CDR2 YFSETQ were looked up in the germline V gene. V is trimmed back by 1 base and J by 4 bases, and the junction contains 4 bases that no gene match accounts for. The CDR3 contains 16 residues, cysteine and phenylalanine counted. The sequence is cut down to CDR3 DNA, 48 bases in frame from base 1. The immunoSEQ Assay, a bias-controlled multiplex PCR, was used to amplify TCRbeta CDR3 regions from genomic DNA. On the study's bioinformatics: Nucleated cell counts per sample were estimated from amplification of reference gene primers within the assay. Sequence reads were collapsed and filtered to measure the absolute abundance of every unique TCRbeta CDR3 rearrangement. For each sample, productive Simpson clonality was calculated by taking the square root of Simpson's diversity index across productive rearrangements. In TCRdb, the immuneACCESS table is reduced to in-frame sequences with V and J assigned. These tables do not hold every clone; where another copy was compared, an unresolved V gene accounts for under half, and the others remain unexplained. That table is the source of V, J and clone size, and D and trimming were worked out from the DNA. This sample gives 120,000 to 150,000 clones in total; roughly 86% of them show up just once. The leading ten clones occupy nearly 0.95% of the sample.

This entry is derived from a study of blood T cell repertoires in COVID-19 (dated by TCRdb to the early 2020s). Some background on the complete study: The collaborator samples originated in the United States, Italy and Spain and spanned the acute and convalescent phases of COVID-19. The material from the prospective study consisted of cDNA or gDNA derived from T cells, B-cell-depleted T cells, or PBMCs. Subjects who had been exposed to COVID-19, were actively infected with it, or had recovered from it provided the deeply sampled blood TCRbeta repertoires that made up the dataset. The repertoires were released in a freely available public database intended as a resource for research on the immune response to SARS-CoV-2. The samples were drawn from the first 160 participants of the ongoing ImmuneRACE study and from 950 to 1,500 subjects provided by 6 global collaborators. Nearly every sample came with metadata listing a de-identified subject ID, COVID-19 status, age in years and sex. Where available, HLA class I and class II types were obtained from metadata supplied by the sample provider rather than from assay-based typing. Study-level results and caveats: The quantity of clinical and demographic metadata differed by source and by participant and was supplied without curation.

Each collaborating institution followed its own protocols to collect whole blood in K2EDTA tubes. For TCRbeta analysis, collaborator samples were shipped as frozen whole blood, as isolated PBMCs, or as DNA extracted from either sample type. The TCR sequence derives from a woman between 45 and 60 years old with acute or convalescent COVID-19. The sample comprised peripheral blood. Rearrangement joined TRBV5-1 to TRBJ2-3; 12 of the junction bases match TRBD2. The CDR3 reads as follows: CASSLLAGGRSDTQYF. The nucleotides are TGCGCCAGCAGCTTGCTAGCGGGGGGGCGGTCAGATACGCAGTATTTT.